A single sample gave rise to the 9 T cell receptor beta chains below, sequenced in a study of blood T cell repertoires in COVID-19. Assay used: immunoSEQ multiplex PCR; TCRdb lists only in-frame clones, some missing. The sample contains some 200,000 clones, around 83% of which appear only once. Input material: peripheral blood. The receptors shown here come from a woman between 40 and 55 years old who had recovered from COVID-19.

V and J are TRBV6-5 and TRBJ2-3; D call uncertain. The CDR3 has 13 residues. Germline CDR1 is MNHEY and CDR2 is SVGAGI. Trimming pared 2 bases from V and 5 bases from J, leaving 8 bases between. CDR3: CASSYDSQDTQYF. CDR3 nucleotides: TGTGCCAGCAGTTACGACTCGCAAGATACGCAGTATTTT.

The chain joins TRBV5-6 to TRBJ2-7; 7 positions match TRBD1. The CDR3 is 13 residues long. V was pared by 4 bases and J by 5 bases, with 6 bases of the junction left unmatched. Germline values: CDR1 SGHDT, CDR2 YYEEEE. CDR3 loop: CASSRLGTDEQYF. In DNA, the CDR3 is TGTGCCAGCAGCCGATTAGGGACAGACGAGCAGTACTTC.

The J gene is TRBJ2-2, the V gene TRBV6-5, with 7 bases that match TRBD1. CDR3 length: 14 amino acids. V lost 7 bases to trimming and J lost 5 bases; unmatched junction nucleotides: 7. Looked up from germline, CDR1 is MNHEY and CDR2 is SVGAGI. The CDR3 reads CASIKPGQTGELFF. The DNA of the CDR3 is TGTGCCAGCATCAAGCCGGGACAGACCGGGGAGCTGTTTTTT.

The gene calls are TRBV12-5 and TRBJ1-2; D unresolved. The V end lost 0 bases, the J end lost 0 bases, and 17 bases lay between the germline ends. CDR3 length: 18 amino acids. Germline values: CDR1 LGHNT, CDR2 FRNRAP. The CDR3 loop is CASGLVFLRDLANYGYTF. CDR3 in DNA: TGTGCTAGTGGTTTGGTATTCCTTCGGGATCTAGCTAACTATGGCTACACCTTC.

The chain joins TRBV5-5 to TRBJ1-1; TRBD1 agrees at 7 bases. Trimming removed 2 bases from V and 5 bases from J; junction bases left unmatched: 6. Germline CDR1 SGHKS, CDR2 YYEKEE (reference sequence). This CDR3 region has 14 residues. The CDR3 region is CASSFITGETEAFF. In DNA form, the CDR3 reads TGTGCCAGCAGCTTTATTACAGGGGAAACTGAAGCTTTCTTT.

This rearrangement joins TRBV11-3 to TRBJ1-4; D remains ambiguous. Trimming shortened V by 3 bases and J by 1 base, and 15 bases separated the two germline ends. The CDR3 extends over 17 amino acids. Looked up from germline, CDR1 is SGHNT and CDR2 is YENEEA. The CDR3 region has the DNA TGTGCCAGCAGCTTTAGTTCCTTCGGAGGAACTAATGAAAAACTGTTTTTT. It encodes CASSFSSFGGTNEKLFF.

The CDR3 DNA reads TGCGCCAGCAGCCCAGACAGGGGGGTCTATGGCTACACCTTC. This sequence encodes CASSPDRGVYGYTF. The chain combines TRBV5-1 with TRBJ1-2; TRBD1 aligns across 9 bases. Germline V lookup: CDR1 SGHRS, CDR2 YFSETQ. With V trimmed by 4 bases and J by 4 bases, 5 bases remained unmatched. CDR3 length equals 14 residues.

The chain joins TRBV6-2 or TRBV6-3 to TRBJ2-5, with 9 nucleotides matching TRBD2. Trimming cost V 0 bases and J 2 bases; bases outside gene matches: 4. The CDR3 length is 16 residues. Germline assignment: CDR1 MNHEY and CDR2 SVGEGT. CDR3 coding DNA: TGTGCCAGCAGTTACTCCCTAGCGGGGCGGCAAGAGACCCAGTACTTC. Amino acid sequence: CASSYSLAGRQETQYF.

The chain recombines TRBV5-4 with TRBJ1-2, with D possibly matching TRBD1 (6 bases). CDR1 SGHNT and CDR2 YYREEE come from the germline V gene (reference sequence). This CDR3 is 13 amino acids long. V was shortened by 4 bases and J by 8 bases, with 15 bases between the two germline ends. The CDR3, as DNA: TGTGCCAGCAGCCTGAGCTCAGGGGAAGGCTACACCTTC. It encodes CASSLSSGEGYTF.